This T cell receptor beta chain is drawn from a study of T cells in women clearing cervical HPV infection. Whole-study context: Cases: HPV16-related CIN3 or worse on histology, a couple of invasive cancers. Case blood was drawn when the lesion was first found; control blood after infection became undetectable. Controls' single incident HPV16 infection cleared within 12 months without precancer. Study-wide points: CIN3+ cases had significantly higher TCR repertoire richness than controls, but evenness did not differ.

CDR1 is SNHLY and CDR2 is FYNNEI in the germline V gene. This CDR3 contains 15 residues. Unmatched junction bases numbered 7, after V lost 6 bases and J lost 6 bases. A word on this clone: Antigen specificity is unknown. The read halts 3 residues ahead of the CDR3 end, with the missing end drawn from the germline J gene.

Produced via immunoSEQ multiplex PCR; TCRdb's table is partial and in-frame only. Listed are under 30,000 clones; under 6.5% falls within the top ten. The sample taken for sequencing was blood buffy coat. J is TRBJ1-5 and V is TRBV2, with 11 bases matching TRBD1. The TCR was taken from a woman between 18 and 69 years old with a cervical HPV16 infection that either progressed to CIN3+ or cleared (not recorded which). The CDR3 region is CASRGQGASGQPQHF. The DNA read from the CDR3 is TGTGCCAGCAGAGGACAGGGGGCGTCGGGTCAGCCC.